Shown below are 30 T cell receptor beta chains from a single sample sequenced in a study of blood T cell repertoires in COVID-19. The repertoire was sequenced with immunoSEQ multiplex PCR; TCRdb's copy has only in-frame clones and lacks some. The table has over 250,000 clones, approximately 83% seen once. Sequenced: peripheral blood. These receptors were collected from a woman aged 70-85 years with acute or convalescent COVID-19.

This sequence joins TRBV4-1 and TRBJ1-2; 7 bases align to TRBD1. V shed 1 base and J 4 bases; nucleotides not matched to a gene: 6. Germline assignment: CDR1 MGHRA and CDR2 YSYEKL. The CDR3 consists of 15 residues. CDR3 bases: TGCGCCAGCAGCCAAGCGGGACAGCCTATCTATGGCTACACCTTC. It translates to CASSQAGQPIYGYTF.

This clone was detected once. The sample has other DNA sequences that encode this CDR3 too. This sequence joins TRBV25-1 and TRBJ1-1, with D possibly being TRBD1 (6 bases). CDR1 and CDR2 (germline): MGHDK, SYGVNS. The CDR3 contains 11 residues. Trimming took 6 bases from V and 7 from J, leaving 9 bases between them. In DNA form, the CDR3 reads TGTGCCAGCAGCAGGGGTTTTGAAGCTTTCTTT. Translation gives CASSRGFEAFF. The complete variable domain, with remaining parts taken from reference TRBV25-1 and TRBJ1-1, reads EADIYQTPRYLVIGTGKKITLECSQTMGHDKMYWYQQDPGMELHLIHYSYGVNSTEKGDLSSESTVSRIRTEHFPLTLESARPSHTSQYLCASSRGFEAFFGQGTRLTVV.

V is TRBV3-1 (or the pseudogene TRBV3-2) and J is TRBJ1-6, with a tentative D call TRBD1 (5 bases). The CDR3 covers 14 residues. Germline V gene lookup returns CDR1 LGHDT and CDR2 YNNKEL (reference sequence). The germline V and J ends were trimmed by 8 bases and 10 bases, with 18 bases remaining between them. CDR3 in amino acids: CASEKKGVGSPLHF. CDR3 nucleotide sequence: TGTGCCAGCGAGAAGAAAGGGGTCGGATCACCCCTCCACTTT.

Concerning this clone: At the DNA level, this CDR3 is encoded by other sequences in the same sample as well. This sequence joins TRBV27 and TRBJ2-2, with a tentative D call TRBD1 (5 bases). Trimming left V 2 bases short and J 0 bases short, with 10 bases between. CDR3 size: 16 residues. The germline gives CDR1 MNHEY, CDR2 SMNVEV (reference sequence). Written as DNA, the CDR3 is TGTGCCAGCAGTTTAAGGGGCAGACCGAACACCGGGGAGCTGTTTTTT. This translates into CASSLRGRPNTGELFF.

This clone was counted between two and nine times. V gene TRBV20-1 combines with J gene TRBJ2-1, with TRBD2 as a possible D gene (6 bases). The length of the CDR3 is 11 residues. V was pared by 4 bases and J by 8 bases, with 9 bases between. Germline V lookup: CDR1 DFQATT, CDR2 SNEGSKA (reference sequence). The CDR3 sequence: CSATSDHEQFF. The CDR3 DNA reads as TGCAGTGCTACTAGCGACCATGAGCAGTTCTTC.

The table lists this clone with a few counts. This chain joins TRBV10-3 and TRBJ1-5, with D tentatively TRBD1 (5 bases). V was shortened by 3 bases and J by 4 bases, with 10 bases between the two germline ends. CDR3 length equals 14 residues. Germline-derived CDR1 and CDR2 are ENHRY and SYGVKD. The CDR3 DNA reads TGTGCCATCAGTGACAGGACACTGAATCAGCCCCAGCATTTT. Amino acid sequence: CAISDRTLNQPQHF.

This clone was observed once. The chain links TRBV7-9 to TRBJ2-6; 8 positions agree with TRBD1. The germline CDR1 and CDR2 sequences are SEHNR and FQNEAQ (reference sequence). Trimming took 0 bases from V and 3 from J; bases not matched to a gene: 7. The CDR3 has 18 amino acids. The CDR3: CASSLASQGASGANVLTF. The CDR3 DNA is TGTGCCAGCAGCTTAGCGAGCCAGGGGGCCAGTGGGGCCAACGTCCTGACTTTC.

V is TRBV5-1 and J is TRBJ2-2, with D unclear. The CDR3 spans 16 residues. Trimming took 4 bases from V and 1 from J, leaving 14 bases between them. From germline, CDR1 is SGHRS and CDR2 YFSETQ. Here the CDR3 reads CASSPVSSGNTGELFF. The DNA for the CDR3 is TGCGCCAGCAGCCCGGTATCAAGTGGGAACACCGGGGAGCTGTTTTTT.

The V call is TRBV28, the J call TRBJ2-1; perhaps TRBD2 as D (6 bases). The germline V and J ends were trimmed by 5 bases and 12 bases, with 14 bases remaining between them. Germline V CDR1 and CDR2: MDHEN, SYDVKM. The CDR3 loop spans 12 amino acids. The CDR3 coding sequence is TGTGCCAGCAGTGCGGGGATCTTTGGGCAGTTCTTC. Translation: CASSAGIFGQFF.

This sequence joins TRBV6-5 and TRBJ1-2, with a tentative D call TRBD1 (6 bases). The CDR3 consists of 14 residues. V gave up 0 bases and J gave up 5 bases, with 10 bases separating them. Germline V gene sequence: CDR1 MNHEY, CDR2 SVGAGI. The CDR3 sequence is CASSYSNRDYGYTF. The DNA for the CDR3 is TGTGCCAGCAGTTACTCGAACAGGGATTATGGCTACACCTTC.

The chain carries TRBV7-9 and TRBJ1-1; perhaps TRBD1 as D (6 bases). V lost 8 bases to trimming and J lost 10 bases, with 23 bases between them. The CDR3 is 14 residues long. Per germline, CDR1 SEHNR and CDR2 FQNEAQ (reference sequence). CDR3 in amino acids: CASSITDRAQRAFF. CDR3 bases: TGTGCCAGCTCTATAACGGACAGAGCCCAGAGAGCTTTCTTT. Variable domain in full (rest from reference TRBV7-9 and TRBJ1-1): DTGVSQNPRHKITKRGQNVTFRCDPISEHNRLYWYRQTLGQGPEFLTYFQNEAQLEKSRLLSDRFSAERPKGSFSTLEIQRTEQGDSAMYLCASSITDRAQRAFFGQGTRLTVV.

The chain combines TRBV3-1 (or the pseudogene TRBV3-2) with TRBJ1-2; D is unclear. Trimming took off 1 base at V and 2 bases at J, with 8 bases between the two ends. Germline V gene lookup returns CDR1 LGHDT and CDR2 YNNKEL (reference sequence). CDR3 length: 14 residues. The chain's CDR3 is CASSQGLSNYGYTF. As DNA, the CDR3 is TGTGCCAGCAGCCAAGGGCTCTCGAACTATGGCTACACCTTC.

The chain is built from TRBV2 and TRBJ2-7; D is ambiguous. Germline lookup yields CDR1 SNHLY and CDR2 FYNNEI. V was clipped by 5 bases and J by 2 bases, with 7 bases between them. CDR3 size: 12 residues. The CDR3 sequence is CASSRSTYEQYF. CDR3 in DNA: TGTGCCAGCAGTCGGTCTACCTACGAGCAGTACTTC. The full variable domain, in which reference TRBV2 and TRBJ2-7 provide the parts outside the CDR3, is EPEVTQTPSHQVTQMGQEVILRCVPISNHLYFYWYRQILGQKVEFLVSFYNNEISEKSEIFDDQFSVERPDGSNFTLKIRSTKLEDSAMYFCASSRSTYEQYFGPGTRLTVT.

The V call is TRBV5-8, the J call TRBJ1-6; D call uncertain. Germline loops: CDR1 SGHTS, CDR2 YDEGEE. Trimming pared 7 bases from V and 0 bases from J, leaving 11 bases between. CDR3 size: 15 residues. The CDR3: CASPQASSYNSPLHF. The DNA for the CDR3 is TGTGCCAGCCCCCAGGCGAGCTCCTATAATTCACCCCTCCACTTT. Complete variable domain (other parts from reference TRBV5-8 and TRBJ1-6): EAGVTQSPTHLIKTRGQQATLRCSPISGHTSVYWYQQALGLGLQFLLWYDEGEERNRGNFPPRFSGRQFPNYSSELNVNALELEDSALYLCASPQASSYNSPLHFGNGTRLTVT.

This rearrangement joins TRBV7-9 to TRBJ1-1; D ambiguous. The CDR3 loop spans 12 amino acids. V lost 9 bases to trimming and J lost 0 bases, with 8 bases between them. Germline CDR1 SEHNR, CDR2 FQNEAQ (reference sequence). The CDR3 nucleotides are TGTGCCAGTACAGCTTTGAACACTGAAGCTTTCTTT. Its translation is CASTALNTEAFF.

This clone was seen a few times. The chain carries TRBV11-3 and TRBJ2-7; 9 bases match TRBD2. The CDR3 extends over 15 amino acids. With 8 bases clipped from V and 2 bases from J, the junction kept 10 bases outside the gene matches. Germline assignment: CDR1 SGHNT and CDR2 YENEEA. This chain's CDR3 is CASSRGGGGPYEQYF. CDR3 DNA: TGTGCCAGCTCCCGCGGGGGGGGAGGCCCCTACGAGCAGTACTTC.

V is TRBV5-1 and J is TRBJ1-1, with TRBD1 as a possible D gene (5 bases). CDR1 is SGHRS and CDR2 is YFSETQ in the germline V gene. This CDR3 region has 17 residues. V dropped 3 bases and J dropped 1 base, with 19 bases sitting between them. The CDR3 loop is CASSWGLGGGGNTEAFF. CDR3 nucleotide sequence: TGCGCCAGCAGCTGGGGACTTGGGGGTGGTGGGAACACTGAAGCTTTCTTT.

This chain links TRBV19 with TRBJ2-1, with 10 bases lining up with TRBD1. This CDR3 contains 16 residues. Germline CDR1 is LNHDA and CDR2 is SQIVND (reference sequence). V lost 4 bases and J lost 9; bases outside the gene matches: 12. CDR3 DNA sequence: TGTGCCAGTAGTAGAACTCCGGGACAGGGGTTCTTTGAGCAGTTCTTC. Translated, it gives CASSRTPGQGFFEQFF.

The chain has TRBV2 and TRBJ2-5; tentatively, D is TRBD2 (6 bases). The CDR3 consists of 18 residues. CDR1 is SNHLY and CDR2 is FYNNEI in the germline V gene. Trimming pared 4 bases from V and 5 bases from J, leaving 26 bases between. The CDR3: CASSVLPSGTHLFETQYF. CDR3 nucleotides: TGTGCCAGCAGTGTTCTACCCTCCGGGACTCACCTTTTTGAGACCCAGTACTTC.

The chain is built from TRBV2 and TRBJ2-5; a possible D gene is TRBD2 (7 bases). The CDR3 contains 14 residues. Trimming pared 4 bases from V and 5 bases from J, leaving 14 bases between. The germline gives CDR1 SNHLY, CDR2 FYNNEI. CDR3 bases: TGTGCCAGCAGTGGCACGGGGGGCAAGGAGACCCAGTACTTC. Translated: CASSGTGGKETQYF.

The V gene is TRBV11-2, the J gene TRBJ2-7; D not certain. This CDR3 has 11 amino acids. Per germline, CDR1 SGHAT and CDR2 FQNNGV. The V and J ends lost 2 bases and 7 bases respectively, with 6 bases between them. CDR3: CASSLLQEQYF. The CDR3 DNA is TGTGCCAGCAGCTTACTACAGGAGCAGTACTTC.

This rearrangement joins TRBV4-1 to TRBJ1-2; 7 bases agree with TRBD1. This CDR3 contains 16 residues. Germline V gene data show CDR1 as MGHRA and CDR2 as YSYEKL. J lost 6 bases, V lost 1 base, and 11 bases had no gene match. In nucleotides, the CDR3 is TGCGCCAGCAGCCAAGGGACTCGGACAGGAAGGGATGGCTACACCTTC. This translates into CASSQGTRTGRDGYTF.

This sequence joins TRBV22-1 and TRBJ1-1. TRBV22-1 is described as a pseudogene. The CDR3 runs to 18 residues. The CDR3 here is CPGSPIQAGDPRNTEAFF. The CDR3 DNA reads TGTCCTGGGAGTCCCATCCAAGCGGGGGACCCCCGAAACACTGAAGCTTTCTTT.

CDR3 in DNA: TGTGCCAGTAGTATAGTCAGTGTGTCCAACACTGAAGCTTTCTTT. It encodes CASSIVSVSNTEAFF. This chain connects TRBV19 to TRBJ1-1; no reliable D call. Germline lookup yields CDR1 LNHDA and CDR2 SQIVND (reference sequence). The CDR3 totals 15 residues. Trimming removed 1 base from V and 2 bases from J, with 11 bases in between.

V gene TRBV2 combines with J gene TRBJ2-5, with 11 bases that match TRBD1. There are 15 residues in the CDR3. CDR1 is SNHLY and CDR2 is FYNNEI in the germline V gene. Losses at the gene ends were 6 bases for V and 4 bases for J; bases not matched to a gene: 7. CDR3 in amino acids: CASSQDRGRRETQYF. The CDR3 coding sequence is TGTGCCAGCAGCCAGGACAGGGGGCGGCGAGAGACCCAGTACTTC.

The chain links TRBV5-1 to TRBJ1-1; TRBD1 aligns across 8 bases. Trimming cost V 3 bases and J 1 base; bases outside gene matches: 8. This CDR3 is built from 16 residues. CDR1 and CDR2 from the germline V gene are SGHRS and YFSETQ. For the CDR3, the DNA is TGCGCCAGCAGCTGGGAGACAGGGGCGGGGAACACTGAAGCTTTCTTT. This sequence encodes CASSWETGAGNTEAFF.

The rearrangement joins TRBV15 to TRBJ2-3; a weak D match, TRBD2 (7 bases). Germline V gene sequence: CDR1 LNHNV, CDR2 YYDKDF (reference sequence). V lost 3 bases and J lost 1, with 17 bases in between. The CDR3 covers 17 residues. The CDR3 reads CATSRKDSGARTDTQYF. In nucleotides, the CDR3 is TGTGCCACCAGCAGGAAGGACAGCGGGGCCCGCACAGATACGCAGTATTTT.

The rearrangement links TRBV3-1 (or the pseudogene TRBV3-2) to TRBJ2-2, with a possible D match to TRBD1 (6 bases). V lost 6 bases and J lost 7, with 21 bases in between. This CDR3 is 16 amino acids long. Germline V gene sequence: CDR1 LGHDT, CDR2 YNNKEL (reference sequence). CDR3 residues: CASSSLGARKVGELFF. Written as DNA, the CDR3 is TGTGCCAGCAGTTCCCTGGGGGCCCGGAAGGTCGGGGAGCTGTTTTTT.

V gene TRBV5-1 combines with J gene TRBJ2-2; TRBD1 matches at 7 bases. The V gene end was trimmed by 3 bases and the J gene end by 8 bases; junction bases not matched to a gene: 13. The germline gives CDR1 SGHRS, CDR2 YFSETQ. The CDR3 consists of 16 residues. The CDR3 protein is CASSSFPGQLGGELFF. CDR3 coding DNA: TGCGCCAGCAGCTCCTTCCCGGGACAGTTGGGTGGGGAGCTGTTTTTT.

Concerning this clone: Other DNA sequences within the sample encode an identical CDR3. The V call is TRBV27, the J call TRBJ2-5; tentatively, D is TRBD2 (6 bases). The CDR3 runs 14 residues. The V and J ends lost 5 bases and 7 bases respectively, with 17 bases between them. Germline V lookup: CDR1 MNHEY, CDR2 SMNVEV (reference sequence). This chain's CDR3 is CASSREALLGTQYF. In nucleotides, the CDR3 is TGTGCCAGCAGTAGGGAGGCCCTATTGGGGACCCAGTACTTC.